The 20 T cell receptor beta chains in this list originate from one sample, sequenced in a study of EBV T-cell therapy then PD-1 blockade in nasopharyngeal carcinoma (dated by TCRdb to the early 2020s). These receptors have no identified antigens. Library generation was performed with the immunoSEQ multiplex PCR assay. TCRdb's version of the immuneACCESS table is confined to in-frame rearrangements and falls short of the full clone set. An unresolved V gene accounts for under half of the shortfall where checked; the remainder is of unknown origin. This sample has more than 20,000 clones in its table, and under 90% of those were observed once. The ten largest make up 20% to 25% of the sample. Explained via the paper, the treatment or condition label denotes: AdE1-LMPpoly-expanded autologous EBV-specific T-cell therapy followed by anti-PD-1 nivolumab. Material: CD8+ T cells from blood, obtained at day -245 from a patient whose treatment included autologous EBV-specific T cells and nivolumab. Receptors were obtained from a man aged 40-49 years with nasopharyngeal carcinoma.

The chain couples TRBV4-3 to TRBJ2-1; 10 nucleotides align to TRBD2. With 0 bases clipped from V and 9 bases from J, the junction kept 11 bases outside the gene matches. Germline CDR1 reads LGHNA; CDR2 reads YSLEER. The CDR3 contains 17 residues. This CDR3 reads CASSQDWLSGGAFEQFF. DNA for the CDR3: TGCGCCAGCAGCCAAGACTGGCTGAGCGGGGGGGCCTTTGAGCAGTTCTTC.

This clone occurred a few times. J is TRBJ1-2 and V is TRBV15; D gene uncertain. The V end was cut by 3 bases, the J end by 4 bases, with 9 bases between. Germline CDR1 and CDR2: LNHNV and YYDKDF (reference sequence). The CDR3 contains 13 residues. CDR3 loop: CATSSSSGYGYTF. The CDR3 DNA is TGTGCCACCAGCAGTTCATCTGGCTATGGCTACACCTTC.

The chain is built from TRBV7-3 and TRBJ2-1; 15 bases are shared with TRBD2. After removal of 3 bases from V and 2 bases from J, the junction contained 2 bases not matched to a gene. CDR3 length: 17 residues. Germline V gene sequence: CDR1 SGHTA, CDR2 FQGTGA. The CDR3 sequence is CASSFGLAGGPYNEQFF. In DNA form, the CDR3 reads TGTGCCAGCAGCTTCGGACTAGCGGGGGGGCCCTACAATGAGCAGTTCTTC. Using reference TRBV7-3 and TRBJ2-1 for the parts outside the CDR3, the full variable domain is GAGVSQTPSNKVTEKGKYVELRCDPISGHTALYWYRQSLGQGPEFLIYFQGTGAADDSGLPNDRFFAVRPEGSVSTLKIQRTERGDSAVYLCASSFGLAGGPYNEQFFGPGTRLTVL.

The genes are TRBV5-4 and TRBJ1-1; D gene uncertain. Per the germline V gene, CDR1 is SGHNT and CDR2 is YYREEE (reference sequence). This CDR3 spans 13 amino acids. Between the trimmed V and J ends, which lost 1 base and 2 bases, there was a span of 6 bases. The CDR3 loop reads CASSLWGNTEAFF. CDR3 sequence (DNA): TGTGCCAGCAGCTTGTGGGGAAACACTGAAGCTTTCTTT.

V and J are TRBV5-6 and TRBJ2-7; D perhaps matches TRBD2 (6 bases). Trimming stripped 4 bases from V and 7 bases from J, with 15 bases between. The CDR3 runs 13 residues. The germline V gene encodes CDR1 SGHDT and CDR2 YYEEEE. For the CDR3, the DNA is TGTGCCAGCAGCCCCTGGAGGGGTTGGGAGCAGTACTTC. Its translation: CASSPWRGWEQYF.

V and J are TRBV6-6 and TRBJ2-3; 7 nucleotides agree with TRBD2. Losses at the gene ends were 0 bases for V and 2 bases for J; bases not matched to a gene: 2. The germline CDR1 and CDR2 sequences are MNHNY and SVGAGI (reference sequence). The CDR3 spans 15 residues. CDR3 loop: CASSYSGDYTDTQYF. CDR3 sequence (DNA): TGTGCCAGCAGTTACTCGGGGGACTACACAGATACGCAGTATTTT.

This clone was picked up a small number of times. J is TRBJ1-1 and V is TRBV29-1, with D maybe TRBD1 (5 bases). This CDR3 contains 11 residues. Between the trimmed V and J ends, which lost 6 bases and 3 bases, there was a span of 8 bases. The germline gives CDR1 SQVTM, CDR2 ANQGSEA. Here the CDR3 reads CSVGTYTEAFF. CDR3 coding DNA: TGCAGCGTCGGGACCTACACTGAAGCTTTCTTT.

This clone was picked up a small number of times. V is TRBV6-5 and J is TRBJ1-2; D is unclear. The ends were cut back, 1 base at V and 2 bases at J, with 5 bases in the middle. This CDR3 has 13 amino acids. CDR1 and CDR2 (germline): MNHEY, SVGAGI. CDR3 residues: CASSYYTNYGYTF. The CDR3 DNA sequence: TGTGCCAGCAGTTACTACACAAACTATGGCTACACCTTC.

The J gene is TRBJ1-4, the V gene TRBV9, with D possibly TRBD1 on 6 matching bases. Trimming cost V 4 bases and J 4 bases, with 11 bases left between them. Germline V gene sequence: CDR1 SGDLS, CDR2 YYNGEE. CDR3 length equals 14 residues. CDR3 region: CASSPEGGNEKLFF. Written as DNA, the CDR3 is TGTGCCAGCAGCCCTGAGGGGGGTAATGAAAAACTGTTTTTT.

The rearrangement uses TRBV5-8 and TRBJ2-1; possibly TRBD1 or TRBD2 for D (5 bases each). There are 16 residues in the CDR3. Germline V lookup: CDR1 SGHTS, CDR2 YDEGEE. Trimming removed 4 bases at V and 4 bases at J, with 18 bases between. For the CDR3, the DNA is TGTGCCAGCAGCAGGGACCTGGGGGTGGCATACAATGAGCAGTTCTTC. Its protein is CASSRDLGVAYNEQFF.

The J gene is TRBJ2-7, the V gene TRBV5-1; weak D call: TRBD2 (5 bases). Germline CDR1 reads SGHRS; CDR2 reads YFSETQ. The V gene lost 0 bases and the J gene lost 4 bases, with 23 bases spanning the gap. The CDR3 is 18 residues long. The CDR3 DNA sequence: TGCGCCAGCAGCTTGGAGGGTCCTTGGGGAGAGGGAATTTACGAGCAGTACTTC. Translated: CASSLEGPWGEGIYEQYF.

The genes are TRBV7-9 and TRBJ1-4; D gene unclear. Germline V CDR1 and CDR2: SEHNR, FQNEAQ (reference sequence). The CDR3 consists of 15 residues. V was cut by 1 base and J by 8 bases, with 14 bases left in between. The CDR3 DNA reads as TGTGCCAGCAGCTTAGATCGCGGAGATTTGGAAAAACTGTTTTTT. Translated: CASSLDRGDLEKLFF.

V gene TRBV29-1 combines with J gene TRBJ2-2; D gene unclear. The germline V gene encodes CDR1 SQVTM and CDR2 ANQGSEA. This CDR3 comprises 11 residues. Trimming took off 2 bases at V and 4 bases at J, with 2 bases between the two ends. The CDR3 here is CSVERTGELFF. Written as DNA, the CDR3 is TGCAGCGTTGAACGCACCGGGGAGCTGTTTTTT.

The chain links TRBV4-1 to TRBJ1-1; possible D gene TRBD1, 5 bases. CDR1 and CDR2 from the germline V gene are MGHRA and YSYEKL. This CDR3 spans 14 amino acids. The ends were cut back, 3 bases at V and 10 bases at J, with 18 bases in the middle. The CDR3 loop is CASSHLGASGGAFF. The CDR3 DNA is TGCGCCAGCAGCCACCTCGGGGCTTCAGGTGGAGCTTTCTTT.

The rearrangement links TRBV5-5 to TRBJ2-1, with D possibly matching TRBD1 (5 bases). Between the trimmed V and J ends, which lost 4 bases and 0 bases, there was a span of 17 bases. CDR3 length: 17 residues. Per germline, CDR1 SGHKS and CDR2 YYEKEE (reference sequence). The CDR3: CASSPSSTVTSYNEQFF. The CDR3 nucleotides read TGTGCCAGCAGCCCGAGCTCGACAGTTACCTCCTACAATGAGCAGTTCTTC.

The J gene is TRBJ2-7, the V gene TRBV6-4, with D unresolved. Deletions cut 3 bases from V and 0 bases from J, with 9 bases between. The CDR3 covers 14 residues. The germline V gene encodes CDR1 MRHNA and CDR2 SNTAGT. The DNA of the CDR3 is TGTGCCAGCAGTGAATCTGTGAGCTCCTACGAGCAGTACTTC. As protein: CASSESVSSYEQYF.

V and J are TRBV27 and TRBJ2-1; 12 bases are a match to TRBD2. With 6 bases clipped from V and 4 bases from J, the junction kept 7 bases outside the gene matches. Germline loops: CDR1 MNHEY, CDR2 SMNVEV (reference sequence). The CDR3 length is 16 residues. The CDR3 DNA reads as TGTGCCAGCAGCCCCATCGGGACTAGCGGGTACAATGAGCAGTTCTTC. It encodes CASSPIGTSGYNEQFF.

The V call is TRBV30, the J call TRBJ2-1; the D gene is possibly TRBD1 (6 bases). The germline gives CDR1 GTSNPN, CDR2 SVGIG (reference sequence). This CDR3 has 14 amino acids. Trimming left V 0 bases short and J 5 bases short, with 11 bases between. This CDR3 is CAWSVGRGHNEQFF. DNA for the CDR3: TGTGCCTGGAGTGTCGGCAGGGGCCACAATGAGCAGTTCTTC.

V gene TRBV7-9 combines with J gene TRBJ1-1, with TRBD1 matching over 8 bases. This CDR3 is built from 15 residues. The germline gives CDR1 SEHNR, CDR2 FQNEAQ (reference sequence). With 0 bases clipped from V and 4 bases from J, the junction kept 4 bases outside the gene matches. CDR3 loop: CASSLAQGARTEAFF. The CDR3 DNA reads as TGTGCCAGCAGCTTAGCGCAGGGGGCGCGCACTGAAGCTTTCTTT.

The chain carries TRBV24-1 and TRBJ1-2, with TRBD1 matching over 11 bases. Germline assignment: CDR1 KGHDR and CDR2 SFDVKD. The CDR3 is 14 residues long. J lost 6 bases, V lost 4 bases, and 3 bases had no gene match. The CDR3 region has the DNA TGTGCCACCAGTGAAAGGACAGGGGGCCATGGCTACACCTTC. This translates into CATSERTGGHGYTF.